A single sample is the source of the 16 T cell receptor beta chains below, sequenced in a study of blood T cell repertoires in COVID-19 (TCRdb year 2020). The library was generated by the immunoSEQ multiplex PCR assay. In TCRdb, the immuneACCESS table is reduced to in-frame sequences with V and J assigned. These tables do not hold every clone; where another copy was compared, an unresolved V gene accounts for under half, and the others remain unexplained. The sample contains around 250,000 clones, about nine tenths of them found a single time. About 1.2% of the sample comes from the top ten. Sequencing was performed on PBMCs or T cells enriched from blood (not recorded which). Receptors originate from a human donor in a cohort exposed to, infected with or recovered from COVID-19 (not recorded which). The donor label of this sample is uncertain.

This chain uses TRBV7-9 with TRBJ1-5; TRBD1 matches at 9 bases. This CDR3 has 13 amino acids. V dropped 5 bases and J dropped 5; count of bases not matched to a gene: 1. The germline CDR1 and CDR2 sequences are SEHNR and FQNEAQ (reference sequence). CDR3 sequence reads: CASSRDRDQPQHF. The DNA of the CDR3 is TGTGCCAGCAGCCGGGACAGGGATCAGCCCCAGCATTTT.

The chain links TRBV15 to TRBJ1-2; TRBD1 agrees at 7 bases. The CDR3 extends over 15 amino acids. With 3 bases clipped from V and 4 bases from J, the junction kept 8 bases outside the gene matches. Per the germline V gene, CDR1 is LNHNV and CDR2 is YYDKDF (reference sequence). The CDR3 protein is CATSRRRTGRYGYTF. The CDR3 DNA reads as TGTGCCACCAGCAGGAGACGGACAGGCCGCTATGGCTACACCTTC.

The rearrangement links TRBV9 to TRBJ2-5; D gene uncertain. Between the trimmed V and J ends, which lost 3 bases and 1 base, there was a span of 10 bases. Germline assignment: CDR1 SGDLS and CDR2 YYNGEE. This CDR3 has 14 amino acids. CDR3 coding DNA: TGTGCCAGCAGCGCGAGCGCGGCCCAAGAGACCCAGTACTTC. Its translation: CASSASAAQETQYF.

The chain has TRBV18 and TRBJ2-7; TRBD1 matches at 11 bases. CDR3 length equals 15 residues. CDR1 is KGHSH and CDR2 is LQKENI in the germline V gene. With 1 base clipped from V and 2 bases from J, the junction kept 1 base outside the gene matches. CDR3 protein: CASSPRGQGAYEQYF. DNA for the CDR3: TGTGCCAGCTCACCACGGGGACAGGGGGCCTACGAGCAGTACTTC. The complete variable domain, with remaining parts taken from reference TRBV18 and TRBJ2-7, reads NAGVMQNPRHLVRRRGQEARLRCSPMKGHSHVYWYRQLPEEGLKFMVYLQKENIIDESGMPKERFSAEFPKEGPSILRIQQVVRGDSAAYFCASSPRGQGAYEQYFGPGTRLTVT.

The sample holds a few counts of this clone. V and J are TRBV4-2 and TRBJ1-2; 10 nucleotides agree with TRBD1. The ends lost 3 bases at V and 3 bases at J; junction bases unmatched: 7. The CDR3 extends over 16 amino acids. Per germline, CDR1 LGHNA and CDR2 YNFKEQ. CDR3 sequence (DNA): TGTGCCAGCAGCCATGCTACCGGGACAGGGGACTATGGCTACACCTTC. This sequence encodes CASSHATGTGDYGYTF.

The gene calls are TRBV24-1 and TRBJ2-1, with 9 positions matching TRBD2. The CDR3 is 12 amino acids. The ends lost 3 bases at V and 10 bases at J; junction bases unmatched: 0. Looked up from germline, CDR1 is KGHDR and CDR2 is SFDVKD. CDR3 coding DNA: TGTGCCACCAGTGATCTAGCGGGGGAGCAGTTCTTC. Its protein is CATSDLAGEQFF.

The J gene is TRBJ2-7, the V gene TRBV6-5, with TRBD1 matching 7 bases. This CDR3 has 14 residues. The junction had 12 bases not matched to a gene; V was cut back by 7 bases and J by 6 bases. Germline V gives CDR1 MNHEY, CDR2 SVGAGI. The CDR3: CASTLTGTEAEQYF. The CDR3 nucleotides are TGTGCCAGCACCCTTACCGGGACAGAGGCCGAGCAGTACTTC.

The J gene is TRBJ1-5, the V gene TRBV27, with D uncertain. The V gene lost 3 bases and the J gene lost 4 bases, with 13 bases spanning the gap. CDR3 length equals 15 residues. CDR1 and CDR2 (germline): MNHEY, SMNVEV (reference sequence). The CDR3 reads CASSFGGIGNQPQHF. The CDR3 DNA is TGTGCCAGCAGTTTCGGAGGGATTGGGAATCAGCCCCAGCATTTT.

The rearrangement links TRBV20-1 to TRBJ1-1, with D unclear. The germline V gene encodes CDR1 DFQATT and CDR2 SNEGSKA (reference sequence). This CDR3 has 10 amino acids. V was clipped by 5 bases and J by 5 bases, with 6 bases between them. The CDR3 sequence: CSALRTEAFF. The CDR3 DNA sequence: TGCAGTGCTTTGCGGACTGAAGCTTTCTTT.

The rearrangement links TRBV6-5 to TRBJ1-1; the D is unclear. This CDR3 has 13 amino acids. CDR1 MNHEY and CDR2 SVGAGI come from the germline V gene. V gave up 6 bases and J gave up 3 bases, with 11 bases separating them. The CDR3 DNA sequence: TGTGCCAGCAGCCAATACGGGGACACTGAAGCTTTCTTT. Amino acid sequence: CASSQYGDTEAFF.

The chain is built from TRBV24-1 and TRBJ2-3; 11 positions agree with TRBD1. The CDR3 consists of 13 residues. V trimming: 4 bases; J trimming: 11 bases; junction bases outside the gene matches: 4. The V gene's germline CDR1 is KGHDR and CDR2 SFDVKD. In DNA form, the CDR3 reads TGTGCCACCAGTGACTGGACAGGGGGCTGGCAGTATTTT. This gives the protein CATSDWTGGWQYF.

The J gene is TRBJ2-3, the V gene TRBV24-1; 7 bases map to TRBD2. Germline CDR1 and CDR2: KGHDR and SFDVKD. The V segment lost 4 bases and the J segment 0 bases; nucleotides outside the gene matches: 0. There are 14 residues in the CDR3. The CDR3, as DNA: TGTGCCACCAGTGAGCGGGGGAGCACAGATACGCAGTATTTT. This gives the protein CATSERGSTDTQYF.

The chain is built from TRBV25-1 and TRBJ2-7; 7 bases align to TRBD1. CDR3 size: 15 residues. Germline lookup yields CDR1 MGHDK and CDR2 SYGVNS. Trimming took 3 bases from V and 0 from J; bases not matched to a gene: 5. The DNA for the CDR3 is TGTGCCAGCAGTGATGATCGGGACAGCTCCTACGAGCAGTACTTC. Translation gives CASSDDRDSSYEQYF.

This clone was picked up one time. The J gene is TRBJ1-6, the V gene TRBV19; a weak D match, TRBD1 (5 bases). The CDR3 spans 15 residues. Trimming left V 7 bases short and J 4 bases short, with 14 bases between. Germline V gene lookup returns CDR1 LNHDA and CDR2 SQIVND (reference sequence). DNA for the CDR3: TGTGCCAGTAATGGGGGGACCCTTTATAATTCACCCCTCCACTTT. Translating it yields CASNGGTLYNSPLHF.

This rearrangement joins TRBV19 to TRBJ1-1; D gene unclear. Germline lookup yields CDR1 LNHDA and CDR2 SQIVND (reference sequence). V was shortened by 3 bases and J by 8 bases, with 13 bases between the two germline ends. The CDR3 runs 13 residues. For the CDR3, the DNA is TGTGCCAGTAGTATCGGTGAGCGAGCCGAAGCTTTCTTT. It is translated as CASSIGERAEAFF.

The chain recombines TRBV19 with TRBJ1-2; D is uncertain. The CDR3 consists of 13 residues. Germline V gene lookup returns CDR1 LNHDA and CDR2 SQIVND (reference sequence). Trimming removed 10 bases from V and 4 bases from J, with 16 bases in between. The CDR3 reads CATRTRAGYGYTF. CDR3 DNA: TGTGCCACCCGGACCCGGGCGGGCTATGGCTACACCTTC.